This T cell receptor (beta chain) was captured in a study of shared clonotypes between healthy human individuals. The study, taken as a whole, reports: What naive subsets generally showed was a larger estimated richness than memory subsets showed.

Some clones are missing from TCRdb's copy, which holds only in-frame ones; the method was immunoSEQ multiplex PCR. In the table there are 2 million to 2.5 million clones, roughly 91% of which are singletons. CDR1 is LNHNV and CDR2 is YYDKDF in the germline V gene (reference sequence). Trimming took 3 bases from V and 1 from J, leaving 1 base between them. The CDR3 totals 12 residues. Selected positively for CCR7 and CD45RO-negative, naive CD8 cells excluded terminally differentiated effector memory CD45RA+ cells. Details on this clone: Its antigen is currently unknown. The sample contains more than one DNA sequence encoding this CDR3.

This chain uses TRBV15 with TRBJ2-1; no clear D gene. The sequence was collected from a young man in good health. Some clones in this sample may be carry-over from other donors' samples. Sequenced sample: naive CD8+ T cells from PBMCs. Here the CDR3 reads CATSSSYNEQFF. The CDR3 bases are TGTGCCACCAGCAGTTCCTACAATGAGCAGTTCTTC.